This TCR beta chain was retrieved from a study of blood T cells in healthy people across ages. Then a second PCR, running about 6 to 11 cycles, was carried out with a sample-barcoded 5' primer and a J-beta primer mix. A template-switch adaptor that had 12 random nucleotides put a tag on each cDNA molecule. TCRdb processed the 5' RACE reads anew with MiXCR; each CDR3 protein has one entry. Seen here are 850,000 to 950,000 distinct CDR3 sequences, 29% observed once, and the top ten hold about 18%. Donors were healthy Caucasian individuals from Russia aged about 6 to 90. This clonotype was seen at least ten times. Antigen specificity is unknown. Whole-study results and caveats: Since the PBMCs were unsorted, naive and antigen-experienced cells could not be conclusively compared. Investigators treated diversity estimates from one million T cells as underestimates.

Input material: blood. The source is a woman older than 75 in good health.

As DNA, the CDR3 is TGTGCCAGCAAGAGCGGGGGGGTCGAGACCCAGTACTTC. Translation: CASKSGGVETQYF. The rearrangement uses TRBV21-1 and TRBJ2-5; TRBD2 was called by the table and not checked on the DNA. TRBV21-1 is noted as a pseudogene. The CDR3 runs to 13 residues.